Given below is one TCR beta chain in context. This clonotype came up many times. The specificity of this receptor is unknown. There are no base qualities to consult, and no much larger clone falls within one base. This sample is part of a study of early T cells in non-severe SARS-CoV-2 infection (dated by TCRdb to the early 2020s). Regarding the complete study: Because TCR sequencing relied on bulk RNA taken from unsorted whole blood, pairing of alpha and beta chains was not possible. Summary of the overall study and its limitations: Matching against VDJdb was skewed toward anti-spike CD8 responses, likely underestimated virus-specific expansions, and missed private and CD4 specificities.

The method was 5' RACE. The sample was run on a NextSeq 500. The TCR library protocol attached unique molecular identifiers to individual cDNA molecules to correct for sequencing error and PCR bias. TCR alpha and beta chains were both sequenced, and the abundances of alpha and beta sequences in each sample were closely correlated with each other. As for how the authors treated the data: Decombinator V4 was used to annotate the V gene, J gene and CDR3 of the TCR sequences. TCRs were defined as expanded if a significant change between any two time points was detected under a Poisson model with p below 0.0001. Abundances of TCRs were expressed as counts per million after normalisation to the total number of TCRs sequenced in each sample. MAIT TCRs were defined by TRAV1-2 paired with TRAJ12, TRAJ20 or TRAJ33, and iNKT TCRs by TRAV10 paired with TRAJ18. A search of VDJdb, accessed on 1 November 2021, was run for TCRs annotated to CMV, EBV and SARS-CoV-2, with TCRs annotated for multiple antigens excluded. Through fastp at Q25 and MiXCR, TCRdb rebuilt clones from the public reads, retaining in-frame beta chains. One record per CDR3 amino acid sequence lists the most common genes and DNA. The V and J calls reflect TCRdb's pipeline rather than the authors' work. The sample includes around 26,000 distinct CDR3 sequences, with 3.5% to 5% observed a single time. The ten largest clones add up to around 6% of the sample.

The study was a case-control design nested within a healthcare worker cohort in London, UK, with weekly nasopharyngeal swab PCR tests and blood sampling. Healthcare workers were enrolled in the week of the UK lockdown, from 23 to 31 March 2020, and were followed every week for up to 16 weeks. From cysteine to phenylalanine, the CDR3 is 15 amino acids long. The retained sequence is limited to the CDR3, 45 bases, with the frame set at the first base. CDR1 GTSNPN and CDR2 SVGIG were looked up in the germline V gene (reference sequence). Ends trimmed: V by 2 bases, J by 2 bases; bases unmatched to a gene: 7.

Sequencing was done on a sample of whole blood. The receptor was derived from an adult who was a healthcare worker with PCR-confirmed SARS-CoV-2 infection or an uninfected control (not recorded which). The sequence is built from TRBV30 and TRBJ2-3, with 7 middle bases fitting TRBD2. The CDR3 region: CAWSSSGSYTDTQYF. The bases are TGTGCCTGGAGTAGTAGCGGGTCCTACACAGATACGCAGTATTTT.